This T cell receptor beta chain was identified during a study of blood T cell repertoires in COVID-19. Study-wide context: Acute and convalescent COVID-19 specimens originated in the United States, Italy and Spain.

The CDR3 runs to 16 residues. V lost 6 bases and J 0 bases, leaving 17 bases between the germline ends. Per the germline V gene, CDR1 is MNHEY and CDR2 is SMNVEV (reference sequence). Here immunoSEQ multiplex PCR was the method, and the copy in TCRdb shows in-frame clones only, minus some. The sample carries 150,000 to 200,000 clones, 84% recorded once. J is TRBJ1-1 and V is TRBV27; no reliable D call. This sequence originates from a man aged 50 or older who had recovered from COVID-19. The source material was PBMCs or T cells enriched from blood (not recorded which). The CDR3 nucleotides read TGTGCCAGCAGCCCCAAAGGGCGGGGTTTGAACACTGAAGCTTTCTTT. Amino acids: CASSPKGRGLNTEAFF.